This T cell receptor (beta chain) emerged from a study of blood T cell repertoires in COVID-19 (dated by TCRdb to about 2020). Background on the whole study: Samples from collaborators originated in the United States, Italy and Spain and spanned both the acute and convalescent phases of COVID-19. Deeply sampled blood TCRbeta repertoires from subjects exposed to, actively infected with, or recovered from COVID-19 were included in the dataset. The prospective study material was composed of cDNA or gDNA derived from T cells, B-cell-depleted T cells, or PBMCs. The repertoires were released in a freely available public database intended as a resource for research on the immune response to SARS-CoV-2. HLA class I and class II types, where available, came from metadata supplied by the sample provider rather than from assay-based typing. Samples came from the ongoing ImmuneRACE study (first 160 participants) plus 1,254 subjects from 6 global collaborators. Nearly every sample came with metadata listing a de-identified subject ID, COVID-19 status, age in years and sex. General findings and caveats noted by the study authors: The quantity of clinical and demographic metadata differed by source and by participant and was supplied without curation.

The germline V gene supplies CDR1 SGHRS and CDR2 YFSETQ. V loses 4 bases of germline sequence and J loses 8 bases, and the interval between the two ends is 15 bases. The CDR3 covers 14 residues, taking in both the cysteine and the phenylalanine. Only CDR3 DNA is held: 42 bases, read in frame from base 1. This clone has a single count. Which antigen it targets is not known. No per-base quality is available; no much larger clone lies one base away. Each collaborating institution followed its own protocols to collect whole blood in K2EDTA tubes. For TCRbeta analysis, collaborators shipped samples in one of three forms: frozen whole blood, isolated PBMCs, or DNA extracted from either of those sample types. TCRbeta CDR3 regions were amplified from genomic DNA using the immunoSEQ Assay, a bias-controlled multiplex PCR. In the source study's methods: The number of nucleated cells in each sample was estimated from the amplification of reference gene primers within the assay. Sequence reads were collapsed and filtered to measure the absolute abundance of every unique TCRbeta CDR3 rearrangement. For each sample, productive Simpson clonality was calculated as the square root of Simpson's diversity index across productive rearrangements. The table was pulled from immuneACCESS by TCRdb, which kept in-frame rearrangements only. Such tables lose some clones; where checked, under half of the loss comes from unresolved V genes, and the rest has no known cause. V, J and clone size are those of that table, while D and trimming were read from the DNA. A total of 30,000 to 40,000 clones appear in this sample, approximately 85% of them only once. Approximately 40% of the sample is held by the ten biggest clonotypes.

Sequencing input: peripheral blood. The sequence links TRBV5-1 to TRBJ1-4, with no reliable assignment of the D segment. The receptor's source is a man between 60 and 70 years old with active or convalescent COVID-19. The CDR3 protein sequence reads: CASSLGARKEKLFF. The sequenced DNA is TGCGCCAGCAGCCTCGGCGCGAGGAAAGAAAAACTGTTTTTT.